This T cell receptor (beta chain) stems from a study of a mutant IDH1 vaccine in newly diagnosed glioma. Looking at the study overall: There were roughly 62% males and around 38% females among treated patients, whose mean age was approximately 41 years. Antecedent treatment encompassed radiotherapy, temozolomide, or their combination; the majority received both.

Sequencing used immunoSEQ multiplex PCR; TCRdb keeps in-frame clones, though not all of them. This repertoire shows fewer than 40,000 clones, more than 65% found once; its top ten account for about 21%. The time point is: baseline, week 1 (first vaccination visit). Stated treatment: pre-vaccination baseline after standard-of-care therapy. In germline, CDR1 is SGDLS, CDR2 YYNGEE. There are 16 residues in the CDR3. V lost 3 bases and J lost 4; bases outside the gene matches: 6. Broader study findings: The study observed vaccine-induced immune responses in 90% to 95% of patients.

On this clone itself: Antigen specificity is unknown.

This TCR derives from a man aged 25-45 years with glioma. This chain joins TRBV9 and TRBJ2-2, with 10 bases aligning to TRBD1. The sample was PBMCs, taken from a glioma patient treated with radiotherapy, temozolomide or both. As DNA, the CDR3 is TGTGCCAGCAGCGCTCTGAGGACAGGGGGCACCGGGGAGCTGTTTTTT. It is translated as CASSALRTGGTGELFF.